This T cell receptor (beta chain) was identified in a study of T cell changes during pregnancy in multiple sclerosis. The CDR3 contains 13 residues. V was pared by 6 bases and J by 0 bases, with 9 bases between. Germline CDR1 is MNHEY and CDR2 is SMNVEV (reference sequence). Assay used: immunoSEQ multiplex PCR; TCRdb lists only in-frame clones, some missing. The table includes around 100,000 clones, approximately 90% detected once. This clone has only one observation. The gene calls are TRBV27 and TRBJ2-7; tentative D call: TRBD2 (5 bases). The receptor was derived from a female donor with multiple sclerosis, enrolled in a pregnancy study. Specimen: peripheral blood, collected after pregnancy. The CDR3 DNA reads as TGTGCCAGCAGGGACGGAGGCTCCTACGAGCAGTACTTC. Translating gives CASRDGGSYEQYF.